Each of the 22 T cell receptor beta chains below was sequenced from the same sample in a study of early T cells in non-severe SARS-CoV-2 infection (dated by TCRdb to the early 2020s). Library generation was performed with 5' RACE. Sequencing took place on a NextSeq 500. The public reads were quality trimmed at Q25 with fastp and then assembled into clones with MiXCR by TCRdb, keeping productive beta chains. Rows merge per CDR3 protein into single entries with the most common DNA and genes. A total of 75,000 to 90,000 distinct CDR3 sequences appear in this sample, around 5.6% of them only once. The ten largest make up 7.8% of the sample. Material for sequencing was whole blood. Source of these receptors: an adult who was a healthcare worker with PCR-confirmed SARS-CoV-2 infection or an uninfected control (not recorded which).

This clonotype was observed many times. This rearrangement joins TRBV25-1 to TRBJ2-3; possibly TRBD1 for D (6 bases). Germline loops: CDR1 MGHDK, CDR2 SYGVNS. V lost 6 bases and J lost 0, with 10 bases in between. The CDR3 is 14 amino acids. CDR3: CASRITGSTDTQYF. For the CDR3, the DNA is TGTGCCAGCAGAATCACAGGGAGCACAGATACGCAGTATTTT.

The rearrangement uses TRBV2 and TRBJ2-3; 9 nucleotides agree with TRBD2. The CDR3 covers 15 residues. J lost 1 base, V lost 6 bases, and 5 bases had no gene match. CDR1 is SNHLY and CDR2 is FYNNEI in the germline V gene. CDR3 nucleotide sequence: TGTGCCAGCAGCAGATTAGCGGGGGGCACAGATACGCAGTATTTT. It encodes CASSRLAGGTDTQYF.

The CDR3 is CSVGPGSYEQYF. Here the CDR3 DNA reads TGCAGCGTTGGTCCGGGGAGCTACGAGCAGTACTTC. The chain has TRBV29-1 and TRBJ2-7; possible D gene TRBD2, 5 bases. The CDR3 has 12 residues. Germline-derived CDR1 and CDR2 are SQVTM and ANQGSEA. With 4 bases removed from V and 3 bases from J, the gap between germline ends came to 10 bases.

This clonotype has ten or more counts. The V gene is TRBV7-8, the J gene TRBJ2-1; 12 nucleotides line up with TRBD2. CDR3 length: 14 amino acids. V trimming: 5 bases; J trimming: 9 bases; junction bases outside the gene matches: 5. Per the germline V gene, CDR1 is SGHVS and CDR2 is FQNEAQ. The DNA for the CDR3 is TGTGCCAGCAGCAAACTAGCGGGAGGCTTTGAGCAGTTCTTC. It translates to CASSKLAGGFEQFF. Based on the CDR3 plus reference TRBV7-8 and TRBJ2-1, the full variable domain is GAGVSQSPRYKVAKRGQDVALRCDPISGHVSLFWYQQALGQGPEFLTYFQNEAQLDKSGLPSDRFFAERPEGSVSTLKIQRTQQEDSAVYLCASSKLAGGFEQFFGPGTRLTVL.

Points on this clonotype: A read error is possible here, since a much larger clone lies one base away. The V call is TRBV7-9, the J call TRBJ2-3, with D possibly TRBD1 on 5 matching bases. Trimming stripped 5 bases from V and 1 base from J, with 16 bases between. Germline assignment: CDR1 SEHNR and CDR2 FQNEAQ (reference sequence). CDR3 length equals 16 residues. DNA for the CDR3: TGTGCCAGCAGCCGCTACAGGAAAAGCGGCACAGATACGCAGTATTTT. The encoded protein is CASSRYRKSGTDTQYF.

The gene calls are TRBV5-1 and TRBJ1-1; D possibly corresponds to TRBD1 (5 bases). Looked up from germline, CDR1 is SGHRS and CDR2 is YFSETQ. The CDR3 is 14 residues long. V lost 7 bases, J lost 1 base, and 14 bases lay in between. The CDR3 DNA is TGCGCCAGCTCCAACTTGGGGGGGAACACTGAAGCTTTCTTT. Residues: CASSNLGGNTEAFF.

At least ten counts were recorded for this clonotype. The J gene is TRBJ2-1, the V gene TRBV20-1; D tentatively reads TRBD1 or TRBD2 (5 bases each). This CDR3 is built from 14 residues. The germline V gene encodes CDR1 DFQATT and CDR2 SNEGSKA (reference sequence). V was clipped by 1 base and J by 10 bases, with 17 bases between them. The CDR3 coding sequence is TGCAGTGCTAGAGGGGGGTCGGGCCTTGAAGAGCAGTTCTTC. Residues: CSARGGSGLEEQFF.

The chain is built from TRBV20-1 and TRBJ1-3; TRBD1 agrees at 7 bases. With 4 bases clipped from V and 4 bases from J, the junction kept 13 bases outside the gene matches. Germline V gene sequence: CDR1 DFQATT, CDR2 SNEGSKA (reference sequence). The CDR3 contains 16 residues. CDR3 sequence (DNA): TGCAGTGCTACCAACGAAGACAGGGCCCTCGGAAACACCATATATTTT. Encoded protein: CSATNEDRALGNTIYF.

A few counts support this clonotype. CDR3 coding DNA: TGTGCCAGCAGTGAAGGGTTGAGCAATCAGCCCCAGCATTTT. Its translation is CASSEGLSNQPQHF. The chain recombines TRBV6-1 with TRBJ1-5; D not certain. The CDR3 has 14 amino acids. Deletions cut 1 base from V and 1 base from J, with 5 bases between. The germline CDR1 and CDR2 sequences are MNHNS and SASEGT.

This clonotype occurred a few times. This sequence joins TRBV6-2 or TRBV6-3 and TRBJ2-1, with no clear D. The CDR3 runs to 15 residues. Germline CDR1 reads MNHEY; CDR2 reads SVGEGT. Trimming pared 6 bases from V and 8 bases from J, leaving 20 bases between. The CDR3 region is CASSLSSSIVDEQFF. CDR3 sequence (DNA): TGTGCCAGCAGCCTGAGTTCTTCCATCGTCGATGAGCAGTTCTTC.

This clonotype occurred a few times. This chain joins TRBV18 and TRBJ1-5; no clear D gene. The CDR3 is made up of 14 amino acids. Per the germline V gene, CDR1 is KGHSH and CDR2 is LQKENI. V dropped 6 bases and J dropped 11 bases, with 20 bases sitting between them. DNA for the CDR3: TGTGCCAGCTCCTACGGGCCCCTAGAAGGCACCCAGCATTTT. Amino acids: CASSYGPLEGTQHF. The whole variable domain, filled in from reference TRBV18 and TRBJ1-5, reads NAGVMQNPRHLVRRRGQEARLRCSPMKGHSHVYWYRQLPEEGLKFMVYLQKENIIDESGMPKERFSAEFPKEGPSILRIQQVVRGDSAAYFCASSYGPLEGTQHFGDGTRLSIL.

This clonotype was observed many times. This chain joins TRBV20-1 and TRBJ1-1; no clear D gene. There are 15 residues in the CDR3. The V gene's germline CDR1 is DFQATT and CDR2 SNEGSKA (reference sequence). V was trimmed by 4 bases and J by 3 bases, leaving 18 bases between them. The CDR3 spells CSAIPLSPGYTEAFF. CDR3 bases: TGCAGTGCTATCCCCCTCTCCCCGGGATACACTGAAGCTTTCTTT.

This clonotype has just a few counts. The J gene is TRBJ2-3, the V gene TRBV30, with 10 bases lining up with TRBD2. The CDR3 sequence is 17 residues long. Trimming at V came to 0 bases and at J to 2 bases, leaving 8 bases not matched to a gene. The germline V gene has CDR1 GTSNPN and CDR2 SVGIG (reference sequence). The CDR3 DNA reads TGTGCCTGGAGTGTGTCGCTAGCGGGGGACTTCACAGATACGCAGTATTTT. Amino acids: CAWSVSLAGDFTDTQYF.

V and J are TRBV9 and TRBJ1-6, with D possibly matching TRBD1 (5 bases). Trimming pared 7 bases from V and 8 bases from J, leaving 19 bases between. The CDR3 has 15 residues. CDR1 is SGDLS, CDR2 YYNGEE, per germline. CDR3 in DNA: TGTGCCAGCGGGCGGGGCGCGGCGGGAGATTCACCCCTCCACTTT. This encodes CASGRGAAGDSPLHF.

The V gene is TRBV11-1, the J gene TRBJ1-2; TRBD1 matches at 8 bases. Germline loops: CDR1 SGHAT, CDR2 FQDESV (reference sequence). V lost 5 bases, J lost 7 bases, and 12 bases stayed unmatched. This CDR3 region has 15 residues. This chain's CDR3 is CASSPRQGRGSGYTF. The CDR3 bases are TGTGCCAGCAGCCCCCGACAGGGGCGAGGTAGTGGCTACACCTTC.

The chain carries TRBV7-9 and TRBJ2-3; 8 bases line up with TRBD2. Trimming removed 4 bases from V and 4 bases from J; junction bases left unmatched: 4. Germline assignment: CDR1 SEHNR and CDR2 FQNEAQ (reference sequence). The CDR3 has 14 residues. The CDR3 DNA is TGTGCCAGCAGCTCAGGACTAGCACCAGATACGCAGTATTTT. It yields the protein CASSSGLAPDTQYF.

A few counts support this clonotype. J is TRBJ1-6 and V is TRBV20-1; maybe TRBD1 (6 bases). CDR3 size: 17 residues. Germline values: CDR1 DFQATT, CDR2 SNEGSKA (reference sequence). V was clipped by 0 bases and J by 8 bases, with 20 bases between them. CDR3 DNA sequence: TGCAGTGCTAGAGATTCGGCAGAAGGCGGGGGCTATTCACCCCTCCACTTT. This encodes CSARDSAEGGGYSPLHF.

This clonotype was counted only a few times. The genes are TRBV7-9 and TRBJ2-5, with 7 bases lining up with TRBD2. Per germline, CDR1 SEHNR and CDR2 FQNEAQ (reference sequence). The CDR3 runs 13 residues. After removal of 5 bases from V and 4 bases from J, the junction contained 4 bases not matched to a gene. The CDR3, as DNA: TGTGCCAGCAGCCCTAGCGGTCGAGAGACCCAGTACTTC. Protein sequence: CASSPSGRETQYF.

This clonotype has ten or more counts. This chain connects TRBV7-9 to TRBJ2-7; a possible D gene is TRBD1 (6 bases). The CDR3 contains 13 residues. V was trimmed by 1 base and J by 5 bases, leaving 9 bases between them. Per the germline V gene, CDR1 is SEHNR and CDR2 is FQNEAQ (reference sequence). CDR3 sequence (DNA): TGTGCCAGCAGCTTAGTGACAGGCCACGAGCAGTACTTC. Translated: CASSLVTGHEQYF.

In this sample, this clonotype turned up many times. V is TRBV4-1 and J is TRBJ2-6; D remains ambiguous. Germline values: CDR1 MGHRA, CDR2 YSYEKL. V was shortened by 0 bases and J by 0 bases, with 6 bases between the two germline ends. CDR3 length: 16 amino acids. The CDR3 loop reads CASSQERASGANVLTF. The CDR3 DNA follows: TGCGCCAGCAGCCAAGAAAGGGCCTCTGGGGCCAACGTCCTGACTTTC.

This clonotype appeared many times. V usage is TRBV20-1 and J usage is TRBJ2-1, with D perhaps matching TRBD1 (5 bases). V shed 6 bases and J shed 6 bases, with 24 bases lying between them. Germline V gene lookup returns CDR1 DFQATT and CDR2 SNEGSKA (reference sequence). The CDR3 length is 16 residues. The chain's CDR3 is CSARSRAALSSNEQFF. Written as DNA, the CDR3 is TGCAGTGCCAGAAGCAGGGCGGCTCTTTCCAGCAATGAGCAGTTCTTC.

This clonotype was detected many times. CDR3 region: CSATAGINEQYF. The CDR3, as DNA: TGCAGTGCCACGGCCGGGATCAACGAGCAGTACTTC. The chain joins TRBV20-1 to TRBJ2-7; possible D gene TRBD2, 5 bases. The CDR3 totals 12 residues. Germline CDR1 and CDR2: DFQATT and SNEGSKA (reference sequence). V was pared by 6 bases and J by 5 bases, with 14 bases between.